A selection of T cell receptor beta chains follows, all from one sample in a study of PD-L1 blockade in urothelial cancer. Assay: immunoSEQ multiplex PCR; the TCRdb copy retains only in-frame clones and omits some. The profile shows 55,000 to 70,000 clones, roughly 82% of them singletons. The sample here was PBMCs, taken around atezolizumab (anti-PD-L1) treatment. The receptors were gathered from a man aged 65 to 85 with urothelial cancer. Each CDR3 is given with its conserved first and last residue. Fields, in order: clone size, D gene, J gene, V gene, CDR3 DNA, CDR3 protein. D genes are given only for firm matches. Clone size is given for some rows only: seen once, a few or many times, or a class if the clone is expanded.

abundance: .
d_gene: .
j_gene: TRBJ2-7
v_gene: TRBV5-1
CDR3nt: TGCGCCAGCAGCGGGGAGACAATCAAGTACTTC
CDR3aa: CASSGETIKYF

abundance: once
d_gene: TRBD2
j_gene: TRBJ2-7
v_gene: TRBV11-2
CDR3nt: TGTGCCAGCAGCTTAGGGGTAGCGGGAGCCTACGAGCAGTACTTC
CDR3aa: CASSLGVAGAYEQYF

abundance: .
d_gene: .
j_gene: TRBJ1-5
v_gene: TRBV23-1
CDR3nt: TGCGCCAGCAGTCAATCGGTGGGAGGGGTAAGCAATCAGCCCCAGCATTTT
CDR3aa: CASSQSVGGVSNQPQHF

abundance: few
d_gene: .
j_gene: TRBJ2-7
v_gene: TRBV7-2
CDR3nt: TGTGCCAGCAGCTTACTCTACGAGCAGTACTTC
CDR3aa: CASSLLYEQYF

abundance: .
d_gene: .
j_gene: TRBJ1-1
v_gene: TRBV5-1
CDR3nt: TGCGCCAGCAGCCCCTCTATTTCCGACACTGAAGCTTTCTTT
CDR3aa: CASSPSISDTEAFF

abundance: .
d_gene: TRBD2
j_gene: TRBJ2-1
v_gene: TRBV7-2
CDR3nt: TGTGCCAGCAGCTTAGGCCCACTCAGGACTAGCGGGAGCAATGAGCAGTTCTTC
CDR3aa: CASSLGPLRTSGSNEQFF

abundance: .
d_gene: TRBD1
j_gene: TRBJ2-7
v_gene: TRBV12-5
CDR3nt: TGTGCTAGTGGTTTAGGGACAGCCTACGAGCAGTACTTC
CDR3aa: CASGLGTAYEQYF

abundance: few
d_gene: .
j_gene: TRBJ2-7
v_gene: TRBV28
CDR3nt: TGTGCCAGCAGTTCCCCCGGGAAGAACTCTCCCTACGAGCAGTACTTC
CDR3aa: CASSSPGKNSPYEQYF

abundance: .
d_gene: .
j_gene: TRBJ2-2
v_gene: TRBV5-4
CDR3nt: TGTGCCAGCAGCCCCACTTTGGACACCGGGGAGCTGTTTTTT
CDR3aa: CASSPTLDTGELFF

abundance: .
d_gene: .
j_gene: TRBJ2-7
v_gene: TRBV2
CDR3nt: TGTGCCAGCAGAGTGGTTAGCTACGAGCAGTACTTC
CDR3aa: CASRVVSYEQYF

abundance: .
d_gene: TRBD1
j_gene: TRBJ2-7
v_gene: TRBV5-1
CDR3nt: TGCGCCAGCAGCTTGGGACAGGGTATACACGAGCAGTACTTC
CDR3aa: CASSLGQGIHEQYF

abundance: .
d_gene: TRBD1
j_gene: TRBJ2-1
v_gene: TRBV27
CDR3nt: TGTGCCAGCAGTCGAACCGGGACAGGTAGTGTTTTGGGGCAGTTCTTC
CDR3aa: CASSRTGTGSVLGQFF

abundance: .
d_gene: TRBD2
j_gene: TRBJ2-2
v_gene: TRBV5-1
CDR3nt: TGCGCCAGCAGCTTGCAGAGCGGGAGGGCCGGGGAGCTGTTTTTT
CDR3aa: CASSLQSGRAGELFF

abundance: .
d_gene: .
j_gene: TRBJ1-3
v_gene: TRBV4-1
CDR3nt: TGCGCCAGCAGCCAAGAGATTAGCTCTGGAAACACCATATATTTT
CDR3aa: CASSQEISSGNTIYF

abundance: .
d_gene: TRBD2
j_gene: TRBJ2-1
v_gene: TRBV29-1
CDR3nt: TGCAGCGTTGCCTTAGGGGTTGCGGGAGTCTACAATGAGCAGTTCTTC
CDR3aa: CSVALGVAGVYNEQFF

abundance: .
d_gene: TRBD2
j_gene: TRBJ2-3
v_gene: TRBV4-1
CDR3nt: TGCGCCAGCAGCCAAGATGCTAGCGGGAGGATGGCAGATACGCAGTATTTT
CDR3aa: CASSQDASGRMADTQYF

abundance: few
d_gene: .
j_gene: TRBJ1-2
v_gene: TRBV5-1
CDR3nt: TGCGCCAGCAGCTTTAAGGTCGGGGGTACCTATGGCTACACCTTC
CDR3aa: CASSFKVGGTYGYTF

abundance: once
d_gene: .
j_gene: TRBJ2-5
v_gene: TRBV5-1
CDR3nt: TGCGCCAGCAGCTTGTTCCCTCAAGAGACCCAGTACTTC
CDR3aa: CASSLFPQETQYF

abundance: .
d_gene: TRBD2
j_gene: TRBJ2-7
v_gene: TRBV5-1
CDR3nt: TGCGCCAGCAGCTTGGTAGCGGGAGCCGGGGAGCAGTACTTC
CDR3aa: CASSLVAGAGEQYF

abundance: once
d_gene: TRBD2
j_gene: TRBJ2-1
v_gene: TRBV7-9
CDR3nt: TGTGCCAGCAGCCCCACGGCGGGAGGGCCTCGAGATGAGCAGTTCTTC
CDR3aa: CASSPTAGGPRDEQFF

abundance: .
d_gene: TRBD2
j_gene: TRBJ2-1
v_gene: TRBV2
CDR3nt: TGTGCCAGCAGTGTAAGCGGGAGGAACGCCAATGAGCAGTTCTTC
CDR3aa: CASSVSGRNANEQFF

abundance: once
d_gene: .
j_gene: TRBJ1-1
v_gene: TRBV6-5
CDR3nt: TGTGCCAGCAGTTCCCAGGGATCTATGAACACTGAAGCTTTCTTT
CDR3aa: CASSSQGSMNTEAFF